The 11 T cell receptor beta chains presented below share a single source sample, sequenced in a study of blood T cell repertoires in COVID-19. Clones were read by immunoSEQ multiplex PCR, and TCRdb kept only the in-frame ones, dropping some. The sample contains tens of thousands of clones, approximately 80% of which appear only once. What was sequenced was peripheral blood. The receptors here all came from a woman of 80 years or more with acute or convalescent COVID-19.

This chain links TRBV7-2 with TRBJ1-6; unclear D gene. Germline CDR1 reads SGHTA; CDR2 reads FQGNSA. Trimming took off 0 bases at V and 8 bases at J, with 5 bases between the two ends. This CDR3 is 13 amino acids long. The CDR3 DNA reads as TGTGCCAGCAGCTTAGCGGCTGATTCACCCCTCCACTTT. Translated, it gives CASSLAADSPLHF.

V gene TRBV7-2 combines with J gene TRBJ2-1; 8 bases map to TRBD2. The CDR3 has 16 residues. After removal of 1 base from V and 8 bases from J, the junction contained 10 bases not matched to a gene. CDR1 and CDR2 from the germline V gene are SGHTA and FQGNSA. CDR3 nucleotides: TGTGCCAGCAGCTTAGAAGCGGGAGAGCCTCGCCATGAGCAGTTCTTC. This sequence encodes CASSLEAGEPRHEQFF.

The V call is TRBV7-2, the J call TRBJ1-5; no clear D. This CDR3 has 13 residues. The germline V and J ends were trimmed by 1 base and 7 bases, with 8 bases remaining between them. Germline CDR1 and CDR2: SGHTA and FQGNSA. The chain's CDR3 is CASSLVGTQPQHF. The CDR3 DNA reads as TGTGCCAGCAGCTTAGTGGGCACCCAGCCCCAGCATTTT.

The V call is TRBV3-1 (or the pseudogene TRBV3-2), the J call TRBJ2-2; D ambiguous. The germline V gene encodes CDR1 LGHDT and CDR2 YNNKEL (reference sequence). V dropped 4 bases and J dropped 7 bases, with 10 bases sitting between them. The CDR3 has 13 residues. The CDR3 DNA is TGTGCCAGCAGCCCTCGCGGTGGCGGGGAGCTGTTTTTT. This gives the protein CASSPRGGGELFF.

As for this clone: At the DNA level, this CDR3 is encoded by other sequences in the same sample as well. V usage is TRBV6-5 and J usage is TRBJ2-2; TRBD2 matches 7 bases. The CDR3 consists of 16 residues. Trimming cost V 0 bases and J 2 bases; bases outside gene matches: 3. Germline CDR1 and CDR2: MNHEY and SVGAGI. CDR3 bases: TGTGCCAGCAGTTACTCGTCGGGACTAAACACCGGGGAGCTGTTTTTT. It translates to CASSYSSGLNTGELFF.

This chain links TRBV5-5 with TRBJ1-5, with D perhaps matching TRBD1 (6 bases). Germline V gene sequence: CDR1 SGHKS, CDR2 YYEKEE (reference sequence). This CDR3 contains 15 residues. V was shortened by 4 bases and J by 2 bases, with 13 bases between the two germline ends. The CDR3 loop is CASSLGGGRNQPQHF. CDR3 DNA sequence: TGTGCCAGCAGCCTCGGGGGGGGCCGCAATCAGCCCCAGCATTTT. Looking up the rest from reference TRBV5-5 and TRBJ1-5 gives the full variable domain: DAGVTQSPTHLIKTRGQQVTLRCSPISGHKSVSWYQQVLGQGPQFIFQYYEKEERGRGNFPDRFSARQFPNYSSELNVNALLLGDSALYLCASSLGGGRNQPQHFGDGTRLSIL.

The CDR3: CASTTGSRWAGELFF. Written as DNA, the CDR3 is TGCGCCAGCACCACCGGGAGCCGGTGGGCCGGGGAGCTGTTTTTT. V gene TRBV5-1 combines with J gene TRBJ2-2; tentative D call: TRBD2 (6 bases). The CDR3 totals 15 residues. Deletions cut 6 bases from V and 6 bases from J, with 18 bases between. The germline V gene encodes CDR1 SGHRS and CDR2 YFSETQ.

The chain recombines TRBV5-1 with TRBJ2-3; the D gene is possibly TRBD2 (5 bases). V lost 0 bases and J 4 bases, leaving 15 bases between the germline ends. The germline CDR1 and CDR2 sequences are SGHRS and YFSETQ. This CDR3 comprises 16 residues. The CDR3 DNA reads as TGCGCCAGCAGCTTGGGGCGGGCCCTGCCCGCAGATACGCAGTATTTT. It codes for CASSLGRALPADTQYF.

This chain uses TRBV7-2 with TRBJ2-7; 7 bases agree with TRBD1. The CDR3 is 13 residues long. Germline loops: CDR1 SGHTA, CDR2 FQGNSA. After removal of 5 bases from V and 6 bases from J, the junction contained 7 bases not matched to a gene. This CDR3 is CASSTDRAGEQYF. The CDR3 nucleotides read TGTGCCAGCAGCACAGACAGGGCGGGCGAGCAGTACTTC.

The rearrangement uses TRBV2 and TRBJ1-4, with 8 bases identical to TRBD1. Germline V lookup: CDR1 SNHLY, CDR2 FYNNEI. The CDR3 length is 14 residues. V trimming: 6 bases; J trimming: 7 bases; junction bases outside the gene matches: 7. The CDR3 region has the DNA TGTGCCAGCAGGGACCGGACAGGGATTGAAAAACTGTTTTTT. Its protein is CASRDRTGIEKLFF.

The chain uses TRBV7-2 and TRBJ1-3, with 7 positions matching TRBD1. CDR3 length: 16 amino acids. The trim removed 5 bases at V and 0 bases at J, leaving 7 bases unmatched. Germline assignment: CDR1 SGHTA and CDR2 FQGNSA. This CDR3 reads CASSGDRPSSGNTIYF. The CDR3, as DNA: TGTGCCAGCAGCGGGGACAGACCTAGCTCTGGAAACACCATATATTTT. Full variable domain (outside the CDR3, taken from reference TRBV7-2 and TRBJ1-3): GAGVSQSPSNKVTEKGKDVELRCDPISGHTALYWYRQSLGQGLEFLIYFQGNSAPDKSGLPSDRFSAERTGGSVSTLTIQRTQQEDSAVYLCASSGDRPSSGNTIYFGEGSWLTVV.